The following is a T cell receptor (beta chain) sequence with its context. Its antigen is unidentified. TCRdb re-called the PCR reads with MiXCR. This table holds 10,000 to 13,000 clones, around 40% found once. Thyroid surgery took place with no prior treatment in any patient. The sample belongs to a study of metastatic and nonmetastatic thyroid tumors. With 5 bases removed from V and 9 bases from J, the gap between germline ends came to 13 bases. Germline V gene lookup returns CDR1 MDHEN and CDR2 SYDVKM. The CDR3 length is 13 residues. Study-wide points: For both blood and tumor, malignant thyroid tumors reportedly showed significantly higher TCR beta diversity than benign nodules did.

V is TRBV28 and J is TRBJ2-2; D is ambiguous. The TCR comes from a female donor with papillary thyroid cancer or a benign thyroid nodule (not recorded which). Some clones in this sample may be carry-over from other donors' samples. Specimen: tumor tissue. CDR3 region: CASSAWNSRELFF. The DNA of the CDR3 is TGTGCCAGCAGTGCCTGGAATAGCCGGGAGCTGTTTTTT.